This T cell receptor (beta chain) comes out of a study of blood T cell repertoires in COVID-19. Study context: Some COVID-19 samples were acute and others convalescent; all came from the United States, Italy and Spain. PBMCs, B-cell-depleted T cells, or T cells were the source of the cDNA or gDNA that made up the material.

In the original workflow: Amplification from reference gene primers served as the basis for estimated nucleated cell counts. Measured with immunoSEQ multiplex PCR; TCRdb has only the in-frame clones, and not every one. V and J calls and clone size are as listed in that table; D and trimming were resolved from the DNA. Of about 300,000 clones listed, 70% to 90% are singletons. CDR3 size: 16 residues. CDR1 and CDR2 from the germline V gene are PRHDT and FYEKMQ (reference sequence). V was clipped by 2 bases and J by 5 bases, with 18 bases between them. The clonotype originates from a man younger than 35 with active or convalescent COVID-19. Sequenced: peripheral blood. This chain uses TRBV13 with TRBJ1-1; D gene uncertain. The CDR3 DNA reads TGTGCCAGCAGCTTAAGCGCCAGAGCATGGAGAACTGAAGCTTTCTTT. This codes for CASSLSARAWRTEAFF.